This TCR beta chain was captured in a study of CD8+ T cells in alopecia areata. Losses at the gene ends were 10 bases for V and 3 bases for J; bases not matched to a gene: 8. This CDR3 comprises 14 residues. Germline CDR1 is SGHAT and CDR2 is FQDESV (reference sequence). TCR sequencing used cDNA made by reverse transcription of extracted RNA. Assay: immunoSEQ multiplex PCR; the TCRdb copy retains only in-frame clones and omits some. The top ten hold roughly a third of the sample, which has under 30,000 clones, around 50% seen once. The sample was NKG2D-high CD8+ T cells sorted from blood. The sequence was collected from a human donor with alopecia areata. The V gene is TRBV11-1, the J gene TRBJ2-5; 10 bases fit TRBD2. The CDR3 DNA reads as TGTGCCACTATAGCGGGAGGAGGAGAAGAGACCCAGTACTTC. This translates into CATIAGGGEETQYF.